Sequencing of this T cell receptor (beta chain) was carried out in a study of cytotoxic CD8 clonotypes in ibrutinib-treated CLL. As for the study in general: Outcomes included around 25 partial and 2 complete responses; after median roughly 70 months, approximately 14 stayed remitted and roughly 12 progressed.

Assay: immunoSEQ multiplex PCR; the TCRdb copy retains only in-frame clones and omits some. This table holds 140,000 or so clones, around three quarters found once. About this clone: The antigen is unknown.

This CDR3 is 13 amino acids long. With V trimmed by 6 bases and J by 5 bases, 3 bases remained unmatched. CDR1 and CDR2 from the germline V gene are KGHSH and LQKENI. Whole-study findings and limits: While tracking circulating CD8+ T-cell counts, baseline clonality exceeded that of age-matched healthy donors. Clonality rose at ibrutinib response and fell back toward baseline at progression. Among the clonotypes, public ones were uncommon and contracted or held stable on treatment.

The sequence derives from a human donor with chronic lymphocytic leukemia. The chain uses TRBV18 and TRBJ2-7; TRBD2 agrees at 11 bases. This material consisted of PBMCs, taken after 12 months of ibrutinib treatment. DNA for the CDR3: TGTGCCAGCTCTTCGGGACTAGCGGACGAGCAGTACTTC. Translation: CASSSGLADEQYF. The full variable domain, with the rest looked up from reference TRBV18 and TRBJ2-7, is NAGVMQNPRHLVRRRGQEARLRCSPMKGHSHVYWYRQLPEEGLKFMVYLQKENIIDESGMPKERFSAEFPKEGPSILRIQQVVRGDSAAYFCASSSGLADEQYFGPGTRLTVT.